This T cell receptor (beta chain) was recorded in a study of cytomegalovirus exposure and HLA in healthy donors. Nominally healthy donors provided the samples, though records likely missed some immune exposures. General study results and limits: For TCR beta chains, V- and J-gene trimming was later linked to a missense DCLRE1C variant.

13 Jbeta primers and 60 Vbeta primers were used for the PCR. TCRdb's table, derived via immunoSEQ multiplex PCR, lists solely in-frame clones and lacks some. The table records fewer than 200,000 clones, 75% to 85% of them present only once. As for this clone: Its antigen is still unknown.

In germline, CDR1 is SGHNT, CDR2 YYREEE (reference sequence). V dropped 2 bases and J dropped 2; count of bases not matched to a gene: 3. The CDR3 is made up of 16 amino acids. The specimen was PBMCs. This clonotype was sampled from a woman younger than 35 in good health and CMV-seropositive. The chain carries TRBV5-4 and TRBJ2-3; 12 bases fit TRBD2. This chain's CDR3 is CASSFGLAGTTDTQYF. CDR3 bases: TGTGCCAGCAGCTTCGGACTAGCGGGGACCACAGATACGCAGTATTTT.